The 12 T cell receptor beta chains presented below share a single source sample, sequenced in a study of Graves' ophthalmopathy and Graves' hyperthyroidism (dated by TCRdb to 2017 to 2018). The reads were generated on an Illumina HiSeq 2000. For repertoire sequencing, the TCR beta CDR3 regions were amplified from RNA transcripts. A first-round RT-PCR used HTBI primers with the Qiagen OneStep RT-PCR kit, followed by a second-round multiplex PCR, size selection and purification. The raw public reads went through TCRdb reprocessing: fastp at Q25, MiXCR clone calling, in-frame beta chains kept. Entries that share a CDR3 protein sequence are merged under the most common genes and DNA. A total of approximately 330,000 distinct CDR3 sequences appear in this sample, roughly a sixth of them only once. The ten largest clones take up approximately 13% of the sample. Specimen: peripheral blood. Receptors were obtained from an adult man with Graves' ophthalmopathy.

The chain links TRBV7-2 to TRBJ2-7, with D perhaps TRBD1 (5 bases). Germline V gives CDR1 SGHTA, CDR2 FQGNSA. The length of the CDR3 is 12 residues. V was trimmed by 5 bases and J by 9 bases, leaving 14 bases between them. CDR3 nucleotides: TGTGCCAGCAGCGCGGACAAGACCGCGCAGTACTTC. Encoded protein: CASSADKTAQYF. The full variable domain, in which reference TRBV7-2 and TRBJ2-7 provide the parts outside the CDR3, is GAGVSQSPSNKVTEKGKDVELRCDPISGHTALYWYRQSLGQGLEFLIYFQGNSAPDKSGLPSDRFSAERTGGSVSTLTIQRTQQEDSAVYLCASSADKTAQYFGPGTRLTVT.

With respect to this clonotype: A much larger clone lies one base from this, so it may be a read error. The chain combines TRBV11-1 with TRBJ2-7; no clear D gene. Germline V gene data show CDR1 as SGHAT and CDR2 as FQDESV (reference sequence). The CDR3 length is 15 residues. CDR3 loop: CASSPPWAENYERYF. DNA of the CDR3: TGTGCCAGCAGCCCCCCTTGGGCCGAAAACTACGAGCGGTACTTC.

This clonotype was counted ten times or more. This chain links TRBV30 with TRBJ1-6; 7 nucleotides match TRBD1. The V gene end was trimmed by 4 bases and the J gene end by 12 bases; junction bases not matched to a gene: 6. The CDR3 is 12 amino acids. Germline V lookup: CDR1 GTSNPN, CDR2 SVGIG (reference sequence). The CDR3 bases are TGTGCCTGGACCAAGACAGGGATACCCCTCCACTTT. This sequence encodes CAWTKTGIPLHF. The full variable domain, with the rest looked up from reference TRBV30 and TRBJ1-6, is SQTIHQWPATLVQPVGSPLSLECTVEGTSNPNLYWYRQAAGRGLQLLFYSVGIGQISSEVPQNLSASRPQDRQFILSSKKLLLSDSGFYLCAWTKTGIPLHFGNGTRLTVT.

This clonotype was counted at least ten times. The rearrangement uses TRBV7-2 and TRBJ2-7; D is unclear. The CDR3 spans 12 residues. Germline CDR1 reads SGHTA; CDR2 reads FQGNSA. Trimming took off 5 bases at V and 6 bases at J, with 11 bases between the two ends. The CDR3 spells CASSINRGEQYF. The DNA of the CDR3 is TGTGCCAGCAGCATTAACAGAGGCGAGCAGTACTTC.

This clonotype was detected ten times or more. The chain employs TRBV18 and TRBJ2-7; no definite D call. Germline values: CDR1 KGHSH, CDR2 LQKENI. There are 12 residues in the CDR3. Trimming removed 2 bases at V and 8 bases at J, with 10 bases between. This CDR3 reads CASSPRRGQQYF. CDR3 in DNA: TGTGCCAGCTCACCAAGGAGAGGCCAGCAGTACTTC.

This clonotype was observed at least ten times. The chain couples TRBV4-3 to TRBJ2-7, with D unresolved. The germline CDR1 and CDR2 sequences are LGHNA and YSLEER. This CDR3 is 15 amino acids long. Trimming took 0 bases from V and 2 from J, leaving 11 bases between them. CDR3 in DNA: TGCGCCAGCAGCCAAGACGCAGATACCGCCTACGAGCAGTACTTC. This translates into CASSQDADTAYEQYF.

This clonotype was seen repeatedly, ten times or more. Here the CDR3 reads CASSEAQVYYEQYF. Written as DNA, the CDR3 is TGTGCCAGCAGTGAAGCGCAGGTATACTACGAGCAGTACTTC. This chain connects TRBV6-1 to TRBJ2-7; D gene uncertain. CDR3 size: 14 residues. Trimming cost V 0 bases and J 3 bases, with 9 bases left between them. Germline V gives CDR1 MNHNS, CDR2 SASEGT.

This clonotype was counted at least ten times. The CDR3 DNA follows: TGCAGTGCTAGAGAGGCTAGCGGGGTATATACGCAGTATTTT. It yields the protein CSAREASGVYTQYF. The chain has TRBV20-1 and TRBJ2-3, with 9 nucleotides matching TRBD2. The CDR3 runs 14 residues. From germline, CDR1 is DFQATT and CDR2 SNEGSKA (reference sequence). With 0 bases clipped from V and 7 bases from J, the junction kept 5 bases outside the gene matches.

The table lists this clonotype with many counts. This chain connects TRBV6-1 to TRBJ2-7, with D possibly matching TRBD2 (6 bases). The V gene's germline CDR1 is MNHNS and CDR2 SASEGT. The CDR3 runs to 14 residues. Trimming took off 3 bases at V and 2 bases at J, with 11 bases between the two ends. The CDR3 coding sequence is TGTGCCAGCAGTGAGTGGGGGGAAGCCTACGAGCAGTACTTC. Its translation: CASSEWGEAYEQYF.

This clonotype showed up just a few times. The rearrangement uses TRBV4-2 and TRBJ1-5; D gene unclear. CDR1 LGHNA and CDR2 YNFKEQ come from the germline V gene. The CDR3 totals 16 residues. The germline V and J ends were trimmed by 0 bases and 0 bases, with 9 bases remaining between them. CDR3 residues: CASSQDVRYSNQPQHF. The DNA of the CDR3 is TGTGCCAGCAGCCAAGATGTCAGATATAGCAATCAGCCCCAGCATTTT.

The table lists this clonotype with many counts. J is TRBJ1-1 and V is TRBV20-1; no definite D call. The CDR3 is 13 amino acids. V lost 6 bases and J lost 0, with 11 bases in between. Germline V gene lookup returns CDR1 DFQATT and CDR2 SNEGSKA (reference sequence). CDR3 bases: TGCAGTGCCGATCTCAGCGTGAACACTGAAGCTTTCTTT. Its protein product is CSADLSVNTEAFF.

This clonotype was seen repeatedly, ten times or more. V gene TRBV24-1 combines with J gene TRBJ1-2; TRBD1 agrees at 7 bases. V was clipped by 4 bases and J by 4 bases; unmatched bases: 5. CDR3 length equals 14 residues. CDR1 is KGHDR and CDR2 is SFDVKD in the germline V gene. The CDR3 nucleotides read TGTGCCACCAGTGACGAGGGACAGATCTATGGCTACACCTTC. This codes for CATSDEGQIYGYTF.